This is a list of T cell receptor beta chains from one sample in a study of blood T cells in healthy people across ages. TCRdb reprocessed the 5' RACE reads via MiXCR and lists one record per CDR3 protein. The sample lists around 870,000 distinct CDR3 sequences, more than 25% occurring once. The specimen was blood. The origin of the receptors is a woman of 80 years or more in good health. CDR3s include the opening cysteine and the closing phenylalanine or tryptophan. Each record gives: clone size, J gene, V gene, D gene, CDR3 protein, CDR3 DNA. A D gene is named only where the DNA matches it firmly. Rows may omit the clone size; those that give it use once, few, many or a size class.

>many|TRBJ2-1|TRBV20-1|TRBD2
CSAVGLAGGVVGGFF
TGCAGTGCCGTCGGGCTAGCGGGGGGGGTCGTCGGAGGGTTCTTC
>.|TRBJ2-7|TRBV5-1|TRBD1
CASSLGQGDISEQYF
TGCGCCAGCAGCTTGGGGCAGGGGGATATCTCCGAGCAGTACTTC
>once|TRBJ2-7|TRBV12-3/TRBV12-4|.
CASSPLGRGNIRYF
TGTGCCAGCAGTCCGTTGGGGAGAGGAAACATTCGGTACTTC
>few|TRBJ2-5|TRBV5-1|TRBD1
CASRGTDQETQYF
TGCGCCAGCAGAGGGACAGATCAAGAGACCCAGTACTTC
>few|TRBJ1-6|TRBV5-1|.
CASKVDYNSPLHF
TGCGCCAGCAAGGTAGACTATAATTCACCCCTCCACTTT
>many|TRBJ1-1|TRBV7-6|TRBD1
CASMQGARTEAFF
TGTGCCAGCATGCAGGGGGCGCGCACTGAAGCTTTCTTT
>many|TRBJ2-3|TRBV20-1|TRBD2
CSARSSGTTDTQYF
TGCAGTGCTAGAAGTAGCGGGACCACAGATACGCAGTATTTT
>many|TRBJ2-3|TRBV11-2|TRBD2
CASSLVGGGRTDTQYF
TGTGCCAGCAGCTTAGTTGGCGGGGGGCGCACAGATACGCAGTATTTT
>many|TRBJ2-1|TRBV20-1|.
CSARDLGGRVAHNEQFF
TGCAGTGCTAGAGATCTAGGAGGCAGGGTGGCCCACAATGAGCAGTTCTTC
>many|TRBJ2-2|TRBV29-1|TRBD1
CSVEDRGRTGELFF
TGCAGCGTTGAGGACAGGGGGAGAACCGGGGAGCTGTTTTTT
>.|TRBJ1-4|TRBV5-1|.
CASSLVPTGRNEKLFF
TGCGCCAGCAGCTTGGTTCCAACAGGGCGGAATGAAAAACTGTTTTTT
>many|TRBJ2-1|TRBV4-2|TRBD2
CASTSQAGEGNEQFF
TGTGCCAGCACCAGCCAGGCGGGGGAGGGCAATGAGCAGTTCTTC
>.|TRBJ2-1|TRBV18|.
CASSLGVGVGEQFF
TGTGCCAGCTCACTGGGGGTAGGGGTCGGTGAGCAGTTCTTC
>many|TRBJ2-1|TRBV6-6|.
CASSYSSPPNNEQFF
TGTGCCAGCAGTTACTCATCACCACCGAACAATGAGCAGTTCTTC
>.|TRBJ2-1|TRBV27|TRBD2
CASSMRTGTNNEQFF
TGTGCCAGCAGTATGCGGACCGGGACTAACAATGAGCAGTTCTTC
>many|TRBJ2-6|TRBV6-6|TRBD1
CASSSTGTGGEGANVLTF
TGTGCCAGCAGCTCAACCGGGACAGGGGGCGAGGGGGCCAACGTCCTGACTTTC
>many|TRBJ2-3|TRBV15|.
CATTRGSTDTQYF
TGTGCCACCACTCGGGGTAGCACAGATACGCAGTATTTT
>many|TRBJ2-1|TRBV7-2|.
CASSHQGINEQFF
TGTGCCAGCAGTCATCAGGGAATCAATGAGCAGTTCTTC
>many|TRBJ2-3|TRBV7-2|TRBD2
CASSHPGLAGGHRTDTQYF
TGTGCCAGCAGCCATCCTGGACTAGCGGGGGGGCACCGCACAGATACGCAGTATTTT
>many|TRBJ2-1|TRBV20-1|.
CSARDRANSYNEQFF
TGCAGTGCTAGAGATAGAGCCAACTCCTACAATGAGCAGTTCTTC
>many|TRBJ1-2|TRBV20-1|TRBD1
CSAWDRNYGYTF
TGCAGTGCGTGGGACAGGAACTATGGCTACACCTTC